The 21 T cell receptor beta chains listed next were all sequenced from one sample in a study of blood T cell repertoires in COVID-19. Clones were read by immunoSEQ multiplex PCR, and TCRdb kept only the in-frame ones, dropping some. The table shows about 200,000 clones, with 75% to 95% occurring only once. The specimen sequenced was peripheral blood. The receptor set was obtained from a man between 50 and 59 years old with acute or convalescent COVID-19.

The gene calls are TRBV4-2 and TRBJ2-3; D call uncertain. The germline V and J ends were trimmed by 4 bases and 3 bases, with 8 bases remaining between them. The CDR3 runs 13 residues. CDR1 is LGHNA and CDR2 is YNFKEQ in the germline V gene. The CDR3 nucleotides read TGTGCCAGCAGCCCTCGCGCGACAGATACGCAGTATTTT. The encoded protein is CASSPRATDTQYF.

The J gene is TRBJ1-1, the V gene TRBV11-1; no clear D. The germline gives CDR1 SGHAT, CDR2 FQDESV (reference sequence). Trimming removed 5 bases from V and 8 bases from J, with 15 bases in between. The CDR3 totals 13 residues. The CDR3 loop reads CASSPRTTIEAFF. In DNA, the CDR3 is TGTGCCAGCAGCCCGAGAACTACTATAGAAGCTTTCTTT.

Points on this clone: An end of the junction differs from the germline gene, which may be a read error. The chain recombines TRBV9 with TRBJ2-1; TRBD2 agrees at 10 bases. Germline V gives CDR1 SGDLS, CDR2 YYNGEE. The CDR3 runs 16 residues. CDR3 coding DNA: TGTGCCAGCAGCCTCGCGGGACTAGCGACATACAATGGGCAGTTCTTC. This sequence encodes CASSLAGLATYNGQFF.

This clone occurred once. The CDR3 region is CASSHRGSQTQYF. In DNA, the CDR3 is TGTGCCAGCAGCCATCGGGGGTCTCAGACCCAGTACTTC. The V call is TRBV3-1 (or the pseudogene TRBV3-2), the J call TRBJ2-5; D might be TRBD2 (6 bases). Per germline, CDR1 LGHDT and CDR2 YNNKEL (reference sequence). V was shortened by 3 bases and J by 6 bases, with 11 bases between the two germline ends. The CDR3 runs to 13 residues.

This chain links TRBV5-6 with TRBJ2-1, with D possibly TRBD1 on 6 matching bases. There are 14 residues in the CDR3. V lost 4 bases and J 3 bases, leaving 11 bases between the germline ends. Germline V gene data show CDR1 as SGHDT and CDR2 as YYEEEE. The CDR3 reads CASSLRDNYNEQFF. In nucleotides, the CDR3 is TGTGCCAGCAGCCTCCGGGACAACTACAATGAGCAGTTCTTC. The complete variable domain, with remaining parts taken from reference TRBV5-6 and TRBJ2-1, reads DAGVTQSPTHLIKTRGQQVTLRCSPKSGHDTVSWYQQALGQGPQFIFQYYEEEERQRGNFPDRFSGHQFPNYSSELNVNALLLGDSALYLCASSLRDNYNEQFFGPGTRLTVL.

V gene TRBV19 combines with J gene TRBJ1-3; tentative D call: TRBD1 (5 bases). Looked up from germline, CDR1 is LNHDA and CDR2 is SQIVND (reference sequence). The CDR3 has 16 amino acids. Trimming left V 1 base short and J 0 bases short, with 10 bases between. CDR3: CASSIATGNSGNTIYF. The CDR3 DNA reads TGTGCCAGTAGTATAGCTACAGGCAACTCTGGAAACACCATATATTTT.

The rearrangement links TRBV10-3 to TRBJ2-3; TRBD2 matches 7 bases. V gave up 4 bases and J gave up 0 bases; unmatched junction bases: 10. Germline V CDR1 and CDR2: ENHRY, SYGVKD. CDR3 length: 17 amino acids. The CDR3 DNA reads as TGTGCCATCAGTGCGCGCGGGAGTGAGGCTAGCACAGATACGCAGTATTTT. Its translation is CAISARGSEASTDTQYF.

This chain connects TRBV28 to TRBJ2-7, with 11 bases identical to TRBD2. Germline assignment: CDR1 MDHEN and CDR2 SYDVKM. With V trimmed by 6 bases and J by 4 bases, 5 bases remained unmatched. This CDR3 is 14 amino acids long. The CDR3 DNA sequence: TGTGCCAGCAGCTCTTGGACTAGCGGGTACGAGCAGTACTTC. It yields the protein CASSSWTSGYEQYF.

The V gene is TRBV19, the J gene TRBJ1-6; 11 bases line up with TRBD1. This CDR3 region has 16 residues. Trimming cost V 6 bases and J 9 bases; bases outside gene matches: 10. Germline CDR1 is LNHDA and CDR2 is SQIVND (reference sequence). The CDR3 DNA sequence: TGTGCCAGTAGCCCTGGACAGGGGGCTTTAGGTTCACCCCTCCACTTT. It encodes CASSPGQGALGSPLHF. The full variable domain, with the rest looked up from reference TRBV19 and TRBJ1-6, is DGGITQSPKYLFRKEGQNVTLSCEQNLNHDAMYWYRQDPGQGLRLIYYSQIVNDFQKGDIAEGYSVSREKKESFPLTVTSAQKNPTAFYLCASSPGQGALGSPLHFGNGTRLTVT.

The chain links TRBV27 to TRBJ2-6; 7 bases fit TRBD1. V was pared by 4 bases and J by 1 base, with 1 base of the junction left unmatched. There are 15 residues in the CDR3. CDR1 and CDR2 (germline): MNHEY, SMNVEV (reference sequence). The CDR3 DNA follows: TGTGCCAGCAGTTCACAGGGGTCTGGGGCCAACGTCCTGACTTTC. Amino acids: CASSSQGSGANVLTF.

J is TRBJ2-2 and V is TRBV2; 9 nucleotides agree with TRBD2. Germline V gives CDR1 SNHLY, CDR2 FYNNEI. The CDR3 spans 14 residues. The V gene end was trimmed by 11 bases and the J gene end by 2 bases; junction bases not matched to a gene: 6. Here the CDR3 reads CAGLAGSNTGELFF. The CDR3 nucleotides read TGTGCCGGCCTAGCGGGGTCCAACACCGGGGAGCTGTTTTTT.

This chain joins TRBV30 and TRBJ1-4, with TRBD1 identical over 8 bases. Germline CDR1 is GTSNPN and CDR2 is SVGIG (reference sequence). The CDR3 is 15 residues long. V lost 1 base and J lost 2; bases outside the gene matches: 3. The CDR3 nucleotides are TGTGCCTGGAGTGCCCAGGGGGCGACTAATGAAAAACTGTTTTTT. As protein: CAWSAQGATNEKLFF.

The chain couples TRBV7-9 to TRBJ2-3; 9 bases align to TRBD1. Germline values: CDR1 SEHNR, CDR2 FQNEAQ (reference sequence). The trim removed 2 bases at V and 5 bases at J, leaving 2 bases unmatched. CDR3 size: 14 residues. The CDR3 loop is CASSLMGQGDTQYF. CDR3 nucleotide sequence: TGTGCCAGCAGCTTAATGGGACAGGGAGATACGCAGTATTTT.

V usage is TRBV18 and J usage is TRBJ2-2, with D maybe TRBD1 (6 bases). CDR3 length equals 15 residues. V was clipped by 3 bases and J by 3 bases, with 11 bases between them. Germline CDR1 and CDR2: KGHSH and LQKENI. The CDR3 bases are TGTGCCAGCTCACCCGGACAGTTAGACACCGGGGAGCTGTTTTTT. Its protein product is CASSPGQLDTGELFF.

The rearrangement joins TRBV2 to TRBJ2-3, with D hard to call. Trimming removed 7 bases at V and 0 bases at J, with 5 bases between. There are 12 residues in the CDR3. The V gene's germline CDR1 is SNHLY and CDR2 FYNNEI. The CDR3 is CASTVSTDTQYF. The CDR3 DNA follows: TGTGCCAGCACCGTAAGCACAGATACGCAGTATTTT.

The J gene is TRBJ1-5, the V gene TRBV10-3; D may be TRBD1 (6 bases). Trimming took 3 bases from V and 1 from J, leaving 10 bases between them. The CDR3 covers 15 residues. Looked up from germline, CDR1 is ENHRY and CDR2 is SYGVKD. This chain's CDR3 is CAISDTDRSNQPQHF. CDR3 DNA: TGTGCCATCAGTGACACCGACAGGAGCAATCAGCCCCAGCATTTT.

This sequence joins TRBV10-2 and TRBJ2-7; D gene uncertain. Germline loops: CDR1 WSHSY, CDR2 SAAADI. The V and J ends lost 3 bases and 3 bases respectively, with 12 bases between them. The CDR3 runs 14 residues. DNA for the CDR3: TGCGCCAGCAGTGATAAACTAATCTACTACGAGCAGTACGTC. It is translated as CASSDKLIYYEQYV.

The V gene is TRBV18, the J gene TRBJ2-7; D might be TRBD2 (5 bases). Germline values: CDR1 KGHSH, CDR2 LQKENI. Trimming left V 3 bases short and J 5 bases short, with 14 bases between. The CDR3 contains 14 residues. CDR3 DNA sequence: TGTGCCAGCTCACCGAGGGATTCCCCAAACGAGCAGTACTTC. Protein: CASSPRDSPNEQYF.

V usage is TRBV28 and J usage is TRBJ1-2; 8 positions agree with TRBD1. V shed 5 bases and J 5 bases; nucleotides not matched to a gene: 4. Germline lookup yields CDR1 MDHEN and CDR2 SYDVKM. CDR3 length: 13 residues. CDR3 DNA sequence: TGTGCCAGCAGTCCGAGACAGGGGTATGGCTACACCTTC. Translation gives CASSPRQGYGYTF.

The CDR3 loop reads CASSLDWGLSYEQYF. CDR3 DNA sequence: TGTGCCAGCAGCTTAGATTGGGGGCTCTCCTACGAGCAGTACTTC. The rearrangement links TRBV11-2 to TRBJ2-7; possible D gene TRBD1, 6 bases. This CDR3 is built from 15 residues. Trimming pared 0 bases from V and 0 bases from J, leaving 9 bases between. Germline V gene data show CDR1 as SGHAT and CDR2 as FQNNGV.

The CDR3 sequence: CASSVVGGLAGANTGELFF. The CDR3 DNA reads TGTGCCAGCAGCGTAGTAGGGGGACTAGCGGGCGCGAACACCGGGGAGCTGTTTTTT. The V gene is TRBV9, the J gene TRBJ2-2; 12 positions match TRBD2. Per germline, CDR1 SGDLS and CDR2 YYNGEE. The CDR3 consists of 19 residues. V was clipped by 0 bases and J by 0 bases; unmatched bases: 6.